This paragraph reports one TCR beta chain. Its target is unknown. With a J-beta primer mix and a sample-barcoded 5' primer, a second PCR ran roughly 6 to 11 cycles. TCRdb recomputed calls from the 5' RACE reads with MiXCR, one row per CDR3 protein. The repertoire has roughly 1,800,000 distinct CDR3 sequences, less than 50% of them found once; the top ten carry around 2.1%. Germline assignment: CDR1 DFQATT and CDR2 SNEGSKA (reference sequence). V lost 6 bases and J lost 6; bases outside the gene matches: 9. The CDR3 has 15 amino acids. These data originate in a study of blood T cells in healthy people across ages. Study details: Per two T cells, template switching captured roughly one barcoded beta molecule.

Study-level points and caveats: Changes in expanded clonotypes were possibly confounded, as the CMV status of donors was unknown.

Sequencing was done on a sample of blood. This chain connects TRBV20-1 to TRBJ2-2, with TRBD1 matching 11 bases. This clonotype was sampled from a middle-aged woman in good health. The CDR3, as DNA: TGCAGTGCACTACGGACAGGGGGCATACCCGGGGAGCTGTTTTTT. It is translated as CSALRTGGIPGELFF.